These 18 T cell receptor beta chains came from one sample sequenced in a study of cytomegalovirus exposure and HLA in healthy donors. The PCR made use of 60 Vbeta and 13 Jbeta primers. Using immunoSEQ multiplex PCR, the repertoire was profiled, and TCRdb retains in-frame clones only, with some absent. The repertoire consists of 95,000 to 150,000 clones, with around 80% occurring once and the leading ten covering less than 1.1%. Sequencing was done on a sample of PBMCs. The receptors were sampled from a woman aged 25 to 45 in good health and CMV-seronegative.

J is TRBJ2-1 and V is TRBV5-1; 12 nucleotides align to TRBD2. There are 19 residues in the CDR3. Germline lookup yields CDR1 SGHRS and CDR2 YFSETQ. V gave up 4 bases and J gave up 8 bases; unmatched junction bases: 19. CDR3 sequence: CASSPTRTSGIDPRDEQFF. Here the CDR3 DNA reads TGCGCCAGCAGCCCAACCAGGACTAGCGGGATTGATCCCAGAGATGAGCAGTTCTTC.

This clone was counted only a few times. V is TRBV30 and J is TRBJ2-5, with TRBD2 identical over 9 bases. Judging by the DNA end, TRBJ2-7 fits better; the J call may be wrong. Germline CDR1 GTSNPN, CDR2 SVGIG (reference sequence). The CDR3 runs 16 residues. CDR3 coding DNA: TGTGCCTGGAGTGGAAAATTAGCGGGGGATCGCTACGAGCAGTACTTC. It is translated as CAWSGKLAGDRYEQYF.

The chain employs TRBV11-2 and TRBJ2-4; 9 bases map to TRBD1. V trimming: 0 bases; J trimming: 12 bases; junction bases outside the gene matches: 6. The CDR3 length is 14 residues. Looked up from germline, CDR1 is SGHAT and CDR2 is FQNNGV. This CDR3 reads CASSLDGTGSAQYF. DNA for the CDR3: TGTGCCAGCAGCTTAGACGGGACAGGGTCGGCTCAGTACTTC.

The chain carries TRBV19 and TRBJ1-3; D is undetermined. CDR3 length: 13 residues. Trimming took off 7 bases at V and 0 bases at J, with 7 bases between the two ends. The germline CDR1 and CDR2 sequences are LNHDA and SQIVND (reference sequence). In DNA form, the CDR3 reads TGTGCCAGTATTGACAACTCTGGAAACACCATATATTTT. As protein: CASIDNSGNTIYF.

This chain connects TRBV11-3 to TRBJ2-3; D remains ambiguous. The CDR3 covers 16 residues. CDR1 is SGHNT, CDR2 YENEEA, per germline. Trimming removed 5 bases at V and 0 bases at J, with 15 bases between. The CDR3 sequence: CASSPINLRSTDTQYF. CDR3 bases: TGTGCCAGCAGCCCGATTAACCTGAGGAGCACAGATACGCAGTATTTT.

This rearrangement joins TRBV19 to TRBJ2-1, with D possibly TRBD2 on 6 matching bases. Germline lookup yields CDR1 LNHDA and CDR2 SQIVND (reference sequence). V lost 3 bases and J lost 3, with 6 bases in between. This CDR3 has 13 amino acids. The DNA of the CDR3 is TGTGCCAGTAGTATCGGGAGCTACAATGAGCAGTTCTTC. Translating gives CASSIGSYNEQFF. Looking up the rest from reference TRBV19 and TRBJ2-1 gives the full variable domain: DGGITQSPKYLFRKEGQNVTLSCEQNLNHDAMYWYRQDPGQGLRLIYYSQIVNDFQKGDIAEGYSVSREKKESFPLTVTSAQKNPTAFYLCASSIGSYNEQFFGPGTRLTVL.

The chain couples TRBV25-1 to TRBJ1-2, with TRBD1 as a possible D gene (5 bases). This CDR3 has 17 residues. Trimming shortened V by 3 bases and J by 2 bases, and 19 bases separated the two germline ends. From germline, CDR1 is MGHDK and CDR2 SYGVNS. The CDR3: CASSDPSGRGWNYGYTF. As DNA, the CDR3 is TGTGCCAGCAGTGATCCCTCAGGAAGGGGATGGAACTATGGCTACACCTTC.

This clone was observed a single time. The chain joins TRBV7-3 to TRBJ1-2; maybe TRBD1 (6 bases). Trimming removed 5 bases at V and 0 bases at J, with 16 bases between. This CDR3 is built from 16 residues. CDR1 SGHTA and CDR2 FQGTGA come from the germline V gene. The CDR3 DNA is TGTGCCAGCAGCCCCAGGGGAGGGGGTGCTAACTATGGCTACACCTTC. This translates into CASSPRGGGANYGYTF.

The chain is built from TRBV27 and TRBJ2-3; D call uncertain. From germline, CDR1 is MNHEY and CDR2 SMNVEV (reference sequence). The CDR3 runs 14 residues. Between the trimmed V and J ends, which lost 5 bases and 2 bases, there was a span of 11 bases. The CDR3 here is CASSPFPTTDTQYF. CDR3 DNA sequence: TGTGCCAGCAGTCCTTTCCCTACCACAGATACGCAGTATTTT.

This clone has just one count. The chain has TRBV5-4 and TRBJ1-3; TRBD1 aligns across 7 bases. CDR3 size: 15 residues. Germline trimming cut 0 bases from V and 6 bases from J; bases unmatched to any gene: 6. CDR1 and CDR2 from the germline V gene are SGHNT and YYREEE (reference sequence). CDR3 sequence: CASSLDPTGTNTIYF. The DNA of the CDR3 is TGTGCCAGCAGCTTGGATCCGACAGGGACAAACACCATATATTTT.

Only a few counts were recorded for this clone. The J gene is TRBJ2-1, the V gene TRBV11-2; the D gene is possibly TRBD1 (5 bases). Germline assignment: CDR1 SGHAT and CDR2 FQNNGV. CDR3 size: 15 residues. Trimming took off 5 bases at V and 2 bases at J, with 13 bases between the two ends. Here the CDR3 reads CASSSRGFPYNEQFF. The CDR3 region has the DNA TGTGCCAGCAGCAGTAGGGGTTTCCCCTACAATGAGCAGTTCTTC.

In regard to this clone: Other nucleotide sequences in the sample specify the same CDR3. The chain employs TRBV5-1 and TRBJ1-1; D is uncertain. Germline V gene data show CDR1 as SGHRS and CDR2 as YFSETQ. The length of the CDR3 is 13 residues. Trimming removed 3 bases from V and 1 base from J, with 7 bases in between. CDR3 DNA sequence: TGCGCCAGCAGCTACAGAGAGAACACTGAAGCTTTCTTT. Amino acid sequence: CASSYRENTEAFF.

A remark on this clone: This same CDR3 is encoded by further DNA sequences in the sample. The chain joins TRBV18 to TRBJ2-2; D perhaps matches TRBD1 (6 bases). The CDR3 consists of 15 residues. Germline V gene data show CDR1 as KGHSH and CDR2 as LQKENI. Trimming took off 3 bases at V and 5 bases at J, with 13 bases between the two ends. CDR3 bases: TGTGCCAGCTCACCCCCAGGGGCCCGGACCGGGGAGCTGTTTTTT. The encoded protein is CASSPPGARTGELFF.

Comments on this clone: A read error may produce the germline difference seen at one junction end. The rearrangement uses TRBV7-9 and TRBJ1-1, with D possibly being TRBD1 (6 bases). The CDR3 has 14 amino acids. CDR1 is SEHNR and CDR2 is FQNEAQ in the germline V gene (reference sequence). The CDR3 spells CSSSLQGPNTEAFF. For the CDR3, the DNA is TGTTCCAGCAGCTTACAGGGTCCGAACACTGAAGCTTTCTTT.

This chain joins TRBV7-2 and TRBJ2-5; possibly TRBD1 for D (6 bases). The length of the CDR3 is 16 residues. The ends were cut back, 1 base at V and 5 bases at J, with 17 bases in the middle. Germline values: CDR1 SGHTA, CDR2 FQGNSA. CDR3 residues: CASSLVGAGWSETQYF. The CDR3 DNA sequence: TGTGCCAGCAGCTTAGTGGGGGCAGGGTGGTCCGAGACCCAGTACTTC.

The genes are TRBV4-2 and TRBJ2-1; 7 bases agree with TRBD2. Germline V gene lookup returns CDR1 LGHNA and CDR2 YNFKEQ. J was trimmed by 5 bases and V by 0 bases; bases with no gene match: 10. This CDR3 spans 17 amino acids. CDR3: CASSQERAAGRNNEQFF. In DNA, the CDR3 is TGTGCCAGCAGCCAAGAGAGGGCAGCGGGGAGAAACAATGAGCAGTTCTTC.

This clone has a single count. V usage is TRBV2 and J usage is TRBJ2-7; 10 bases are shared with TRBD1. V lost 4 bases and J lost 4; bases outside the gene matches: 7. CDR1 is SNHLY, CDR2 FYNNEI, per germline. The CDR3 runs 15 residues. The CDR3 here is CASSVLGTGDYEQYF. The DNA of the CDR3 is TGTGCCAGCAGTGTTCTTGGGACAGGGGATTACGAGCAGTACTTC.

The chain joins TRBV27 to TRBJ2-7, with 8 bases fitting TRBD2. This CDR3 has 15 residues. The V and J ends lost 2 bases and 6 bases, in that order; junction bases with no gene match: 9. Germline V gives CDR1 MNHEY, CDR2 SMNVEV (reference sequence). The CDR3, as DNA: TGTGCCAGCAGTTTAACGGGACTAGGGGCCTCCGAGCAGTACTTC. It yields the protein CASSLTGLGASEQYF.